The TCR beta chain described here comes from a study of CD8 T cells in ankylosing spondylitis (dated by TCRdb to the late 2010s). Background for the entire study: To find TCR variants linked to disease, the study profiled T cell receptor beta repertoires in ankylosing spondylitis patients and healthy donors. The full study cohort comprised 25 ankylosing spondylitis patients and some 110 healthy donors. Samples of peripheral blood were taken, and for ankylosing spondylitis patients, synovial fluid was collected as well. Points the paper makes about the study in general: Blood from ankylosing spondylitis patients appeared to be characterized by a TCR beta motif composed of eight highly homologous amino acid variants. Some motif variants were previously reported in synovial fluid and blood of reactive arthritis patients, suggesting common disease-initiation mechanisms. The disease-linked clones had a CD8+ phenotype and were found at relatively low frequencies in peripheral blood. According to the report, matched synovial fluid samples from ankylosing spondylitis patients were significantly enriched for the disease-linked clones.

Sequencing instrument: Illumina HiSeq 2500. Quantitative 5'-RACE with molecular barcodes was the method used to prepare the TCR beta libraries. The source study handled its data this way. Disease-linked TCR variants were identified with a new computational method built on a probabilistic model of VDJ rearrangement. TCRdb ran its own pipeline on the public reads, namely fastp trimming at Q25 and MiXCR clone calling, and kept in-frame beta chains. Rows matching on CDR3 protein sequence are summarized as one entry with the most common DNA and genes. TCRdb's processing, not the study's, gives the V and J calls here. The sample profile shows 350,000 or so distinct CDR3 sequences; under 15% of them were found once. The ten largest clones capture about 1.1% of the sample. From a lookup of the germline V gene (reference sequence), CDR1 and CDR2 are DFQATT and SNEGSKA. Deletion took 3 bases off V and 2 bases off J, with a span of 13 bases between the germline ends. Measured from the cysteine to the phenylalanine, the CDR3 is 14 residues long. Of the read, only the CDR3 DNA is kept; its 42 bases are in frame from base 1.

The sample holds a few counts of this clonotype. Its antigen is currently not known. Base-call qualities are not available, and no considerably larger clone is one nucleotide away. Sequenced sample: blood, either unsorted or a sorted T cell fraction (not recorded which). This sequence uses TRBV20-1 and TRBJ2-5; the D region possibly corresponds to TRBD2 (6 bases align). The sequence derives from a male donor with ankylosing spondylitis or in good health (not recorded which). The CDR3 region has the sequence CSASPLGRQETQYF. The nucleotides read TGCAGTGCTAGCCCCTTGGGGAGGCAAGAGACCCAGTACTTC.